This T cell receptor (beta chain) was obtained from a study of regulatory T cells in long-lasting Graves disease. Time point given: persistent/refractory GD, antithyroid drugs over 5 years with positive TRAb. RNA isolated from PBMCs was used to make the TCR library. Xi'an, China, was home to the endocrinology department that provided patients. TCR beta libraries were built with iRepertoire HTBI primers and Arm-PCR of CDR3 regions. TCRdb fed the multiplex PCR reads into MiXCR, producing one record per CDR3 protein. The data show some 420,000 distinct CDR3 sequences, about 20% seen once. The CDR3 spans 12 residues. Trimming removed 3 bases at V and 7 bases at J, with 13 bases between. Germline assignment: CDR1 DFQATT and CDR2 SNEGSKA (reference sequence). This clonotype showed up many times.

The sample here was peripheral blood mononuclear cells (PBMCs), taken when the disease was refractory, from a patient treated with antithyroid drugs. This receptor was obtained from a female donor with Graves disease. The rearrangement uses TRBV20-1 and TRBJ2-7; D is perhaps TRBD2 (5 bases). The CDR3 protein is CSARGGPREQYF. CDR3 nucleotides: TGCAGTGCTAGGGGCGGGCCTCGGGAGCAGTACTTC.